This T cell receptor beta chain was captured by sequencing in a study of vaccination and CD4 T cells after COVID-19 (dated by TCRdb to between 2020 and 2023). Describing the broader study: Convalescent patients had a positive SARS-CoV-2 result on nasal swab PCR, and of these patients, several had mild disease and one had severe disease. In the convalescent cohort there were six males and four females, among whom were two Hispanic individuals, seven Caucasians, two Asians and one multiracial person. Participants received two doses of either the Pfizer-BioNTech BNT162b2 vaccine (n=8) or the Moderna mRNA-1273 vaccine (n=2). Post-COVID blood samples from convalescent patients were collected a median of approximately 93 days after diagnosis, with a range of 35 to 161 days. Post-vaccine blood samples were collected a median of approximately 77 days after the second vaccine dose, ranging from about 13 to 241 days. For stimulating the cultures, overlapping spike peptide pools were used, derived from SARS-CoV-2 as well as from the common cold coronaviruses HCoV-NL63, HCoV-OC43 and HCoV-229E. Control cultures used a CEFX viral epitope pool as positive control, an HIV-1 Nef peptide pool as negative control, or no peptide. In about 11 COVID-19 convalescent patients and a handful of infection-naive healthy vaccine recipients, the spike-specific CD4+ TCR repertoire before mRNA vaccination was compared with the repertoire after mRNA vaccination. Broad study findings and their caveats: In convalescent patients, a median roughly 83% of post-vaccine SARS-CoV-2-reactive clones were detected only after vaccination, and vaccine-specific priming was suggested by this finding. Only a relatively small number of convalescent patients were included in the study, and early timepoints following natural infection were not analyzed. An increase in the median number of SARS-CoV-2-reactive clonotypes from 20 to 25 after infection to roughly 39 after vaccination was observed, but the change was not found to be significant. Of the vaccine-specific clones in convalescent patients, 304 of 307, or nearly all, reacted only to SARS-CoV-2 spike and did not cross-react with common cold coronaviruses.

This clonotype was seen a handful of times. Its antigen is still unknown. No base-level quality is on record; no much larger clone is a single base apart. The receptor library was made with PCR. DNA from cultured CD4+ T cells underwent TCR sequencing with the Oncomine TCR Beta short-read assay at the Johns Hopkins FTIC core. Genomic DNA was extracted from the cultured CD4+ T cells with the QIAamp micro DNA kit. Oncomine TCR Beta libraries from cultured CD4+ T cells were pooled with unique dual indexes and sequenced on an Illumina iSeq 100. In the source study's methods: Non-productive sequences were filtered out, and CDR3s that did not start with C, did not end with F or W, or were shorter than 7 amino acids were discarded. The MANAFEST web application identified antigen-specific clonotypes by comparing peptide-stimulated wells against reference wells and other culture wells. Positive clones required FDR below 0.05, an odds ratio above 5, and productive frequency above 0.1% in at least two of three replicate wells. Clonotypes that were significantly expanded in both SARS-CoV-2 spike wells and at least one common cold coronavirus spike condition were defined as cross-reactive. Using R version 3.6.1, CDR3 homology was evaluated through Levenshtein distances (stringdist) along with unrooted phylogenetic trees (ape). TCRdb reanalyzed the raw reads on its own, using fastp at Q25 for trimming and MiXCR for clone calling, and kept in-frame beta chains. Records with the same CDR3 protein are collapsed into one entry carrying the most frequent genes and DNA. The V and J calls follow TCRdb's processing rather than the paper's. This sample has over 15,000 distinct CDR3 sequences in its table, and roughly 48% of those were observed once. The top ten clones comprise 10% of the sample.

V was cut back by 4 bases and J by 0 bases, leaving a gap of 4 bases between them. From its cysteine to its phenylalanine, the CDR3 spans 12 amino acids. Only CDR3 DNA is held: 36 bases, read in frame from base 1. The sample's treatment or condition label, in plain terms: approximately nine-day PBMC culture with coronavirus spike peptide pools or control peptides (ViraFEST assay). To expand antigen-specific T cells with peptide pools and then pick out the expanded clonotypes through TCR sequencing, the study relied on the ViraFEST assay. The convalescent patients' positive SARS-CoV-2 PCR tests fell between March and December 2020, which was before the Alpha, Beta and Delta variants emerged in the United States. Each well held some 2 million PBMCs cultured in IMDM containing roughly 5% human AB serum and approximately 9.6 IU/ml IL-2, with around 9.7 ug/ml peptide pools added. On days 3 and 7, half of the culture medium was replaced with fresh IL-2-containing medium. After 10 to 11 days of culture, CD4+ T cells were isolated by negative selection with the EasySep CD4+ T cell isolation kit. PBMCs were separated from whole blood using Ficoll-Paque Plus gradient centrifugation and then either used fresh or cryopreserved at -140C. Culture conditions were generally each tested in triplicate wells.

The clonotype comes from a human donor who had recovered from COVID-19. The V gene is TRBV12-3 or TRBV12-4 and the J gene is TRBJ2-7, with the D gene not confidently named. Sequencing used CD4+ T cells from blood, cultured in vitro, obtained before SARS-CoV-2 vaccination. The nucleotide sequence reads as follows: TGTGCCAGCAGTTCCTACTCCTACGAGCAGTACTTC. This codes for CASSSYSYEQYF.